Shown below are 32 T cell receptor beta chains from a single sample sequenced in a study of T-cell reconstitution after alpha-beta-depleted transplantation in children. The TCRbeta library was prepared with unique molecular identifiers. TCRdb re-derived calls from the PCR reads in MiXCR, one entry per CDR3 protein. Counted here are 600,000 to 700,000 distinct CDR3 sequences, roughly 15% occurring once; the ten biggest clones make up 1.1%. This sample comprised PBMCs from the stem cell graft donor, obtained from the stem cell graft. These receptors all stem from a human donor who donated a stem cell graft to a child with acute myeloid leukemia.

In its sample, this clonotype was seen many times. The chain combines TRBV6-2 or TRBV6-3 with TRBJ2-7; no definite D call. V was clipped by 7 bases and J by 3 bases, with 19 bases between them. This CDR3 has 15 amino acids. Germline-derived CDR1 and CDR2 are MNHEY and SVGEGT. CDR3 bases: TGTGCCAGCACCCCGTTGGCAGGATGGGGCTACGAGCAGTACTTC. Its translation: CASTPLAGWGYEQYF.

This clonotype was seen ten or more times. This chain joins TRBV15 and TRBJ2-7; TRBD1 or TRBD2 may be the D gene (5 bases each). Germline V gene lookup returns CDR1 LNHNV and CDR2 YYDKDF (reference sequence). The V end lost 3 bases, the J end lost 6 bases, and 12 bases lay between the germline ends. The CDR3 extends over 13 amino acids. The CDR3 DNA reads as TGTGCCACCAGCAGGAATCGGGACCGCGAGCAGTACGTC. It encodes CATSRNRDREQYV.

This clonotype came up a few times. The V gene is TRBV7-2, the J gene TRBJ2-5; maybe TRBD2 (5 bases). Trimming took 0 bases from V and 4 from J, leaving 15 bases between them. The CDR3 contains 16 residues. CDR1 is SGHTA and CDR2 is FQGNSA in the germline V gene. CDR3 in amino acids: CASSLAGSGLGETQYF. For the CDR3, the DNA is TGTGCCAGCAGCTTAGCAGGGAGTGGACTGGGAGAGACCCAGTACTTC.

The chain employs TRBV20-1 and TRBJ2-1; 10 bases line up with TRBD2. This CDR3 is 15 amino acids long. V dropped 3 bases and J dropped 3; count of bases not matched to a gene: 5. Germline CDR1 and CDR2: DFQATT and SNEGSKA (reference sequence). The CDR3 here is CSASGSGGVYNEQFF. The CDR3, as DNA: TGCAGTGCTAGCGGAAGCGGGGGGGTCTACAATGAGCAGTTCTTC.

The chain uses TRBV7-2 and TRBJ2-7, with D perhaps matching TRBD1 or TRBD2 (6 bases each). Germline V lookup: CDR1 SGHTA, CDR2 FQGNSA. The germline V and J ends were trimmed by 1 base and 1 base, with 11 bases remaining between them. The CDR3 extends over 15 amino acids. CDR3 nucleotides: TGTGCCAGCAGCTTAGGGGGGGCCGGTTCCTACGAGCAGTACGTC. Its translation: CASSLGGAGSYEQYV.

Ten or more counts support this clonotype. The J gene is TRBJ1-5, the V gene TRBV20-1; D call uncertain. CDR3 size: 14 residues. V was cut by 3 bases and J by 0 bases, with 9 bases left in between. Per germline, CDR1 DFQATT and CDR2 SNEGSKA (reference sequence). CDR3: CSARNGYSNQPQHF. The CDR3 DNA reads as TGCAGTGCTAGGAACGGCTATAGCAATCAGCCCCAGCATTTT.

A few counts support this clonotype. This chain joins TRBV4-1 and TRBJ2-7, with D uncertain. CDR3 length: 14 residues. Germline V CDR1 and CDR2: MGHRA, YSYEKL. V lost 4 bases, J lost 0 bases, and 10 bases lay in between. DNA of the CDR3: TGCGCCAGCAGCCCGAGTCGGGCCTCCTACGAGCAGTACTTC. This translates into CASSPSRASYEQYF.

This clonotype was seen many times. The rearrangement links TRBV20-1 to TRBJ2-5, with D unresolved. This CDR3 is built from 14 residues. V dropped 5 bases and J dropped 4 bases, with 17 bases sitting between them. Germline V gives CDR1 DFQATT, CDR2 SNEGSKA (reference sequence). CDR3 residues: CSAVRIFSGETQYF. CDR3 DNA: TGCAGTGCTGTCCGGATCTTTTCGGGAGAGACCCAGTACTTC.

The chain employs TRBV6-2 or TRBV6-3 and TRBJ1-1, with 8 nucleotides matching TRBD1. The germline V gene has CDR1 MNHEY and CDR2 SVGEGT. This CDR3 comprises 15 residues. The J segment lost 6 bases and the V segment lost 5 bases, leaving 11 bases of the junction unmatched. The DNA of the CDR3 is TGTGCCAGCAGTGACCCTCGGGACAGGTTTTCTGAAGCTTTCTTT. The encoded protein is CASSDPRDRFSEAFF.

A few counts support this clonotype. The genes are TRBV20-1 and TRBJ2-5; the D gene could be TRBD1 or TRBD2 (5 bases each). CDR3 length: 13 amino acids. The germline V and J ends were trimmed by 8 bases and 4 bases, with 17 bases remaining between them. Germline assignment: CDR1 DFQATT and CDR2 SNEGSKA (reference sequence). CDR3: CSTGDGARETQYF. CDR3 DNA: TGCAGTACCGGCGACGGGGCCCGAGAGACCCAGTACTTC.

This clonotype was recorded many times. This chain links TRBV20-1 with TRBJ2-3, with 9 bases matching TRBD1. V trimming: 6 bases; J trimming: 3 bases; junction bases outside the gene matches: 7. The CDR3 has 14 residues. Germline V gene data show CDR1 as DFQATT and CDR2 as SNEGSKA (reference sequence). Written as DNA, the CDR3 is TGCAGTGCACTACAGGGGGCCCTAACAGATACGCAGTATTTT. Protein: CSALQGALTDTQYF.

This clonotype was detected only a few times. The chain carries TRBV7-9 and TRBJ2-5, with 7 bases aligning to TRBD1. Trimming took 4 bases from V and 2 from J; bases not matched to a gene: 7. CDR1 is SEHNR and CDR2 is FQNEAQ in the germline V gene (reference sequence). The CDR3 is made up of 15 amino acids. Written as DNA, the CDR3 is TGTGCCAGCAGCTCACGGGACAGTAAACAAGAGACCCAGTACTTC. This translates into CASSSRDSKQETQYF.

This clonotype was picked up many times. The V gene is TRBV7-2, the J gene TRBJ2-7; 11 bases match TRBD2. The CDR3 sequence is 14 residues long. Germline CDR1 reads SGHTA; CDR2 reads FQGNSA. J gave up 6 bases and V 0 bases, and 1 base lay outside the gene matches. This CDR3 reads CASSLALAGGEQYF. For the CDR3, the DNA is TGTGCCAGCAGCTTAGCTCTAGCGGGGGGCGAGCAGTACTTC. Combining the CDR3 with reference TRBV7-2 and TRBJ2-7 gives the whole variable domain GAGVSQSPSNKVTEKGKDVELRCDPISGHTALYWYRQSLGQGLEFLIYFQGNSAPDKSGLPSDRFSAERTGGSVSTLTIQRTQQEDSAVYLCASSLALAGGEQYFGPGTRLTVT.

In DNA, the CDR3 is TGCGCCAGCAGCTTGGTTACGGGTAGGGTCACTGAAGCTTTCTTT. This sequence encodes CASSLVTGRVTEAFF. This chain connects TRBV5-1 to TRBJ1-1; D ambiguous. V shed 0 bases and J shed 4 bases, with 13 bases lying between them. CDR1 and CDR2 from the germline V gene are SGHRS and YFSETQ. The length of the CDR3 is 15 residues.

This clonotype was seen many times. The genes are TRBV3-1 and TRBJ1-2, with D uncertain. CDR3 size: 14 residues. The V end was cut by 4 bases, the J end by 6 bases, with 15 bases between. Germline lookup yields CDR1 LGHDT and CDR2 YNNKEL (reference sequence). CDR3 DNA sequence: TGTGCCAGCAGCCTCGGAGGGAGTGGAGATGGCTACACCTTC. Translated: CASSLGGSGDGYTF.

This clonotype occurred many times. The V gene is TRBV20-1, the J gene TRBJ2-5, with TRBD2 matching 7 bases. This CDR3 spans 12 amino acids. Germline loops: CDR1 DFQATT, CDR2 SNEGSKA (reference sequence). The CDR3 loop is CSGLGKQETQYF. For the CDR3, the DNA is TGCAGCGGACTAGGGAAACAAGAGACCCAGTACTTC.

The chain couples TRBV30 to TRBJ1-3; unclear D gene. V was pared by 3 bases and J by 8 bases, with 23 bases between. The length of the CDR3 is 16 residues. Germline V gene sequence: CDR1 GTSNPN, CDR2 SVGIG (reference sequence). The CDR3 loop is CAWRALAGYEGDTIYF. The CDR3 nucleotides read TGTGCCTGGAGGGCCCTGGCGGGATATGAGGGAGACACCATATATTTT. The full variable domain, in which reference TRBV30 and TRBJ1-3 provide the parts outside the CDR3, is SQTIHQWPATLVQPVGSPLSLECTVEGTSNPNLYWYRQAAGRGLQLLFYSVGIGQISSEVPQNLSASRPQDRQFILSSKKLLLSDSGFYLCAWRALAGYEGDTIYFGEGSWLTVV.

This clonotype was seen a few times. V usage is TRBV5-1 and J usage is TRBJ1-1; D call uncertain. CDR1 is SGHRS and CDR2 is YFSETQ in the germline V gene. V lost 5 bases and J lost 1, with 9 bases in between. This CDR3 has 13 amino acids. The chain's CDR3 is CASRPGPNTEAFF. The CDR3 nucleotides read TGCGCCAGCAGACCGGGCCCGAACACTGAAGCTTTCTTT.

In this sample, this clonotype turned up a few times. The chain uses TRBV7-2 and TRBJ2-2; TRBD2 aligns across 8 bases. The CDR3 has 15 residues. Germline CDR1 and CDR2: SGHTA and FQGNSA. Trimming at V came to 3 bases and at J to 1 base, leaving 1 base not matched to a gene. CDR3 DNA: TGTGCCAGCAGCTTCCTAGCGGGGAACACCGGGGAGCTGTTTTTT. Its protein is CASSFLAGNTGELFF.

Only a few counts were recorded for this clonotype. The chain links TRBV15 to TRBJ2-1; the match to TRBD2 covers 7 bases. This CDR3 region has 15 residues. Trimming removed 3 bases from V and 5 bases from J; junction bases left unmatched: 7. Germline CDR1 LNHNV, CDR2 YYDKDF (reference sequence). The CDR3 sequence is CATSRLASGDNEQFF. DNA for the CDR3: TGTGCCACCAGCAGGTTGGCTAGCGGAGACAATGAGCAGTTCTTC.

The chain uses TRBV9 and TRBJ1-4, with D maybe TRBD1 (6 bases). V dropped 3 bases and J dropped 3 bases, with 9 bases sitting between them. The germline V gene has CDR1 SGDLS and CDR2 YYNGEE. The CDR3 extends over 14 amino acids. DNA for the CDR3: TGTGCCAGCAGCGGACAGGCGGCTAATGAAAAACTGTTTTTT. This codes for CASSGQAANEKLFF.

This sequence joins TRBV15 and TRBJ1-4; tentative D call: TRBD1 (5 bases). Germline loops: CDR1 LNHNV, CDR2 YYDKDF (reference sequence). CDR3 length equals 15 residues. V lost 1 base and J 7 bases, leaving 13 bases between the germline ends. CDR3 nucleotide sequence: TGTGCCACCAGCAGAGTTTCAGGGTACGGTGAAAAACTGTTTTTT. Protein sequence: CATSRVSGYGEKLFF.

This clonotype was seen a few times. The rearrangement links TRBV5-1 to TRBJ2-6, with D perhaps TRBD2 (5 bases). Between the trimmed V and J ends, which lost 7 bases and 4 bases, there was a span of 18 bases. CDR3 length: 16 residues. CDR1 SGHRS and CDR2 YFSETQ come from the germline V gene. CDR3 protein: CASRPDPGSGANVLTF. Written as DNA, the CDR3 is TGCGCCAGCCGCCCCGACCCGGGATCCGGGGCCAACGTCCTGACTTTC.

The CDR3: CSARDPEGEGFTGELFF. In nucleotides, the CDR3 is TGCAGTGCTAGAGATCCCGAGGGAGAAGGTTTCACCGGGGAGCTGTTTTTT. The chain joins TRBV20-1 to TRBJ2-2; weak D call: TRBD2 (5 bases). The CDR3 contains 17 residues. V lost 0 bases and J 4 bases, leaving 18 bases between the germline ends. CDR1 DFQATT and CDR2 SNEGSKA come from the germline V gene (reference sequence).

V usage is TRBV5-1 and J usage is TRBJ2-2; 7 bases are a match to TRBD2. The V segment lost 4 bases and the J segment 2 bases; nucleotides outside the gene matches: 8. Germline CDR1 and CDR2: SGHRS and YFSETQ. The CDR3 has 16 amino acids. CDR3 region: CASSVRELPNTGELFF. The CDR3 region has the DNA TGCGCCAGCAGCGTGCGGGAGTTACCTAACACCGGGGAGCTGTTTTTT.

This clonotype has at least ten counts. The V gene is TRBV20-1, the J gene TRBJ1-6; 7 bases line up with TRBD1. The trim removed 5 bases at V and 5 bases at J, leaving 3 bases unmatched. CDR1 and CDR2 from the germline V gene are DFQATT and SNEGSKA (reference sequence). The CDR3 loop spans 13 amino acids. The chain's CDR3 is CSALGQNNSPLHF. CDR3 nucleotides: TGCAGTGCTTTGGGACAGAATAATTCACCCCTCCACTTT.

This clonotype has a count of ten or more. V usage is TRBV6-1 and J usage is TRBJ2-5, with D uncertain. CDR1 MNHNS and CDR2 SASEGT come from the germline V gene. The CDR3 contains 15 residues. V was shortened by 6 bases and J by 4 bases, with 18 bases between the two germline ends. CDR3 DNA sequence: TGTGCCAGCAGCTTCACGGTATACGGTAGAGAGACCCAGTACTTC. It encodes CASSFTVYGRETQYF.

This clonotype was picked up many times. V is TRBV24-1 and J is TRBJ2-3; no firm D call. Trimming took off 7 bases at V and 8 bases at J, with 15 bases between the two ends. The germline V gene encodes CDR1 KGHDR and CDR2 SFDVKD. The CDR3 is 13 residues long. The CDR3 loop reads CATRSPKVATQYF. Written as DNA, the CDR3 is TGTGCCACCAGATCCCCTAAGGTGGCTACGCAGTATTTT.

This clonotype was observed at least ten times. This sequence joins TRBV7-2 and TRBJ2-7, with a possible D match to TRBD1 (6 bases). Between the trimmed V and J ends, which lost 5 bases and 0 bases, there was a span of 11 bases. Germline values: CDR1 SGHTA, CDR2 FQGNSA. The CDR3 is 14 amino acids. CDR3 in amino acids: CASSQTTGSYEQYF. CDR3 bases: TGTGCCAGCAGCCAGACGACAGGCTCCTACGAGCAGTACTTC.

This chain connects TRBV20-1 to TRBJ1-5; 8 bases are a match to TRBD1. This CDR3 is built from 17 residues. Trimming took 1 base from V and 2 from J; bases not matched to a gene: 10. The germline V gene encodes CDR1 DFQATT and CDR2 SNEGSKA (reference sequence). As DNA, the CDR3 is TGCAGTGCTAGAGTGATTGACAGGGGAGAAGGCAATCAGCCCCAGCATTTT. It encodes CSARVIDRGEGNQPQHF.

The V gene is TRBV20-1, the J gene TRBJ1-1; weak D call: TRBD1 (5 bases). Trimming left V 5 bases short and J 0 bases short, with 13 bases between. Germline loops: CDR1 DFQATT, CDR2 SNEGSKA (reference sequence). CDR3 length: 14 amino acids. CDR3 sequence (DNA): TGCAGTGCTCGCTCGACAGTTATGAACACTGAAGCTTTCTTT. Its translation: CSARSTVMNTEAFF.

Only a few counts were recorded for this clonotype. Written as DNA, the CDR3 is TGTGCCAGCAGCTTTAGGAGCGGCGGGCGCACCGGGGAGCTGTTTTTT. Translated, it gives CASSFRSGGRTGELFF. V usage is TRBV5-5 and J usage is TRBJ2-2, with TRBD2 as a possible D gene (5 bases). Deletions cut 2 bases from V and 4 bases from J, with 15 bases between. This CDR3 comprises 16 residues. Germline CDR1 SGHKS, CDR2 YYEKEE (reference sequence). The variable domain in full, completed from reference TRBV5-5 and TRBJ2-2, reads DAGVTQSPTHLIKTRGQQVTLRCSPISGHKSVSWYQQVLGQGPQFIFQYYEKEERGRGNFPDRFSARQFPNYSSELNVNALLLGDSALYLCASSFRSGGRTGELFFGEGSRLTVL.